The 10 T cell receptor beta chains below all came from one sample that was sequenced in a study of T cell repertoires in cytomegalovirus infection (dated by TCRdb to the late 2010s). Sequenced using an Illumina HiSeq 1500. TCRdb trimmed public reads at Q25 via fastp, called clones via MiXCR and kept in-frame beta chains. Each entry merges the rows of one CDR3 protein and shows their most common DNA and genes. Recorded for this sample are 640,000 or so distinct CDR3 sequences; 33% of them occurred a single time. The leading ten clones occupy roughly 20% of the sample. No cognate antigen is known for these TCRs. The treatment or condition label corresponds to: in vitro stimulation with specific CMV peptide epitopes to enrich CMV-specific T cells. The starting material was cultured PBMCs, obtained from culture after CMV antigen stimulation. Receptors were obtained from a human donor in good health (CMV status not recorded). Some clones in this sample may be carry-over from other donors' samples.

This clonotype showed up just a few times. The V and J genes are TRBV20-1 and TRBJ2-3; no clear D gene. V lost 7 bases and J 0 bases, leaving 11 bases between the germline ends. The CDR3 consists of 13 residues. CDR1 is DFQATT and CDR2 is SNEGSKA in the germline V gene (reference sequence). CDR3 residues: CSVGVGSTDTQYF. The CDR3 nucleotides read TGCAGTGTCGGTGTGGGGAGCACAGATACGCAGTATTTT.

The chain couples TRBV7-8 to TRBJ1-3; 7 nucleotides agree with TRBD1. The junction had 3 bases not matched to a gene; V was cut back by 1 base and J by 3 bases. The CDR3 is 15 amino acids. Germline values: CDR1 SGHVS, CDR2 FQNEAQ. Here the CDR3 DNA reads TGTGCCAGCAGCTTAGAAGGGGGCGTTGGAAACACCATATATTTT. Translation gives CASSLEGGVGNTIYF.

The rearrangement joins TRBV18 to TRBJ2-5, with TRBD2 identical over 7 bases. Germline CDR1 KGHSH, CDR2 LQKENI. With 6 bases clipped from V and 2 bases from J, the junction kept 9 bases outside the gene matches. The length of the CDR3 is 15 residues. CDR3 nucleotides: TGTGCCAGCTCGCTCTCCTGGACTAGGCAAGAGACCCAGTACTTC. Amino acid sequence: CASSLSWTRQETQYF.

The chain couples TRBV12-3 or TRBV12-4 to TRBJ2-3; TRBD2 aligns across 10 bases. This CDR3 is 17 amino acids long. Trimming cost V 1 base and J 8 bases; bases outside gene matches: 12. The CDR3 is CASSLGGLAEPASTQYF. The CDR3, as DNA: TGTGCCAGCAGTTTAGGAGGACTAGCGGAGCCGGCAAGTACGCAGTATTTT.

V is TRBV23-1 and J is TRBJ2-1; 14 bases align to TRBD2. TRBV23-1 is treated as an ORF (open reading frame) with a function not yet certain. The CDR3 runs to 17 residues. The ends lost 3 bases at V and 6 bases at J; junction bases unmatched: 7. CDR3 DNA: TGCGCCAGCAGTCACCCGAGACTAGCGGGGGGGCCCAATGAGCAGTTCTTC. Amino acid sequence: CASSHPRLAGGPNEQFF.

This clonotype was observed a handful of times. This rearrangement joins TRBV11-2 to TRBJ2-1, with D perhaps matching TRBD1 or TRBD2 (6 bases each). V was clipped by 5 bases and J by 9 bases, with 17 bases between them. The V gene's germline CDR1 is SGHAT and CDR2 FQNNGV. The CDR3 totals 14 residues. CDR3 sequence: CASSPGAGGGEQFF. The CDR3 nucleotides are TGTGCCAGCAGCCCGGGGGCAGGTGGGGGTGAGCAGTTCTTC.

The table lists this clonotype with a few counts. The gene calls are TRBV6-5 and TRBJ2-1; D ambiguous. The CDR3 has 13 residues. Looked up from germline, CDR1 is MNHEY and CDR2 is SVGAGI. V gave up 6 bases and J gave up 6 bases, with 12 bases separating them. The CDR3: CASRYPITNEQFF. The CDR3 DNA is TGTGCCAGCAGATACCCGATAACCAATGAGCAGTTCTTC.

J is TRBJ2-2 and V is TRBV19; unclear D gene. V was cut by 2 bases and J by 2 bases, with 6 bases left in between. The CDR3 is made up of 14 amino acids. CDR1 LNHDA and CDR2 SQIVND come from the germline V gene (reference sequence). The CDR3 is CASSIRPNTGELFF. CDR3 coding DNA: TGTGCCAGTAGTATACGGCCTAACACCGGGGAGCTGTTTTTT.

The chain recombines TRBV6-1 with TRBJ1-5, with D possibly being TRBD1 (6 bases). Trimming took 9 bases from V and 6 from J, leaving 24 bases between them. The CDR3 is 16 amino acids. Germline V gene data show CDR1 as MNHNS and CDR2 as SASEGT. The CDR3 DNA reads TGTGCCAGTGACTCGGACAGAGGGCGGATGGGTCAGCCCCAGCATTTT. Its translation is CASDSDRGRMGQPQHF.

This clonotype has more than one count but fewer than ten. The CDR3 bases are TGTGCCAGCAGTACGGGGGACTACGAGCAGTACTTC. The encoded protein is CASSTGDYEQYF. The gene calls are TRBV2 and TRBJ2-7, with D possibly being TRBD2 (6 bases). This CDR3 has 12 residues. The germline V and J ends were trimmed by 5 bases and 3 bases, with 8 bases remaining between them. The germline CDR1 and CDR2 sequences are SNHLY and FYNNEI.